The 16 T cell receptor beta chains listed next were all sequenced from one sample in a study of shared clonotypes between healthy human individuals. Naive CD8 cells, CD45RO-negative and positively selected for CCR7, excluded terminally differentiated effector memory CD45RA+ cells. Using immunoSEQ multiplex PCR, the repertoire was profiled, and TCRdb retains in-frame clones only, with some absent. The sample contains some 740,000 clones, around 92% of which appear only once. The sample taken for sequencing was naive CD8+ T cells sorted from blood. Receptors were obtained from a man aged 25 to 45 in good health.

V and J are TRBV27 and TRBJ1-3, with D uncertain. V was clipped by 5 bases and J by 4 bases, with 15 bases between them. Germline values: CDR1 MNHEY, CDR2 SMNVEV (reference sequence). The CDR3 sequence is 15 residues long. DNA for the CDR3: TGTGCCAGCAGTACGGACGGCAACGCGGGAAACACCATATATTTT. It encodes CASSTDGNAGNTIYF.

The V gene is TRBV10-2, the J gene TRBJ2-1; D is ambiguous. V gave up 3 bases and J gave up 9 bases, with 12 bases separating them. The CDR3 has 13 amino acids. Germline V gives CDR1 WSHSY, CDR2 SAAADI. CDR3 residues: CASSDQNFAEQFF. The CDR3 bases are TGCGCCAGCAGTGATCAGAATTTCGCTGAGCAGTTCTTC.

The chain carries TRBV4-1 and TRBJ2-1, with D unresolved. Trimming cost V 0 bases and J 1 base, with 13 bases left between them. The CDR3 covers 17 residues. Germline-derived CDR1 and CDR2 are MGHRA and YSYEKL. The CDR3 here is CASSQDPTPTSYNEQFF. The CDR3 DNA follows: TGCGCCAGCAGCCAAGATCCGACTCCTACGTCCTACAATGAGCAGTTCTTC.

J is TRBJ2-1 and V is TRBV19, with TRBD1 matching over 10 bases. This CDR3 is built from 15 residues. From germline, CDR1 is LNHDA and CDR2 SQIVND (reference sequence). The junction had 5 bases not matched to a gene; V was cut back by 3 bases and J by 6 bases. The CDR3 loop is CASSMSGTGVNEQFF. Written as DNA, the CDR3 is TGTGCCAGTAGTATGAGCGGGACAGGGGTCAATGAGCAGTTCTTC. Full variable domain (missing parts from reference TRBV19 and TRBJ2-1): DGGITQSPKYLFRKEGQNVTLSCEQNLNHDAMYWYRQDPGQGLRLIYYSQIVNDFQKGDIAEGYSVSREKKESFPLTVTSAQKNPTAFYLCASSMSGTGVNEQFFGPGTRLTVL.

V gene TRBV19 combines with J gene TRBJ2-7, with TRBD1 matching over 7 bases. This CDR3 contains 14 residues. The V segment lost 6 bases and the J segment 0 bases; nucleotides outside the gene matches: 5. The germline V gene has CDR1 LNHDA and CDR2 SQIVND (reference sequence). CDR3 amino acids: CASSGTEVSYEQYF. CDR3 nucleotide sequence: TGTGCCAGTAGCGGGACAGAGGTCTCCTACGAGCAGTACTTC.

The chain combines TRBV28 with TRBJ1-2; 7 bases fit TRBD1. Germline lookup yields CDR1 MDHEN and CDR2 SYDVKM. The CDR3 loop spans 16 amino acids. Unmatched junction bases numbered 18, after V lost 6 bases and J lost 8 bases. The CDR3 coding sequence is TGTGCCAGCAGCCTAGACAGGGTTCTGCTAAAATTCGGCTACACCTTC. Amino acid sequence: CASSLDRVLLKFGYTF.

The V gene is TRBV11-2, the J gene TRBJ2-1; D uncertain. The CDR3 loop spans 12 amino acids. Germline V CDR1 and CDR2: SGHAT, FQNNGV. V lost 7 bases and J 11 bases, leaving 15 bases between the germline ends. The CDR3: CASNLLSIKQFF. The CDR3 DNA is TGTGCCAGCAACTTGCTCTCCATAAAGCAGTTCTTC.

The rearrangement links TRBV5-6 to TRBJ1-2, with 7 bases lining up with TRBD1. CDR3 length: 19 residues. Germline lookup yields CDR1 SGHDT and CDR2 YYEEEE. V shed 4 bases, J shed 5 bases, and the junction held 23 bases outside the gene matches. The CDR3 bases are TGTGCCAGCAGCCACCGGGACAGCACCACCTTCATTATTGGGTATGGCTACACCTTC. Its protein product is CASSHRDSTTFIIGYGYTF.

The chain carries TRBV2 and TRBJ2-6; D is perhaps TRBD1 or TRBD2 (5 bases each). Trimming removed 4 bases from V and 0 bases from J, with 10 bases in between. The CDR3 extends over 16 amino acids. The germline V gene encodes CDR1 SNHLY and CDR2 FYNNEI. The chain's CDR3 is CASSVGAVSGANVLTF. The DNA for the CDR3 is TGTGCCAGCAGTGTCGGGGCGGTCTCTGGGGCCAACGTCCTGACTTTC.

V usage is TRBV4-1 and J usage is TRBJ2-5; D tentatively reads TRBD1 or TRBD2 (5 bases each). Germline lookup yields CDR1 MGHRA and CDR2 YSYEKL. Deletions cut 3 bases from V and 3 bases from J, with 14 bases between. The CDR3 runs to 15 residues. The CDR3 sequence is CASSHPDRGKETQYF. CDR3 DNA: TGCGCCAGCAGCCATCCCGACCGGGGCAAAGAGACCCAGTACTTC.

This chain uses TRBV6-6 with TRBJ1-1; 7 nucleotides align to TRBD1. Per germline, CDR1 MNHNY and CDR2 SVGAGI (reference sequence). V dropped 10 bases and J dropped 4; count of bases not matched to a gene: 6. The CDR3 is made up of 12 amino acids. The chain's CDR3 is CATSGGGTEAFF. The CDR3 region has the DNA TGTGCCACTTCAGGGGGTGGCACTGAAGCTTTCTTT.

The V gene is TRBV27, the J gene TRBJ1-5; possible D gene TRBD1, 6 bases. This CDR3 contains 17 residues. Germline CDR1 MNHEY, CDR2 SMNVEV (reference sequence). The germline V and J ends were trimmed by 8 bases and 1 base, with 21 bases remaining between them. CDR3 nucleotide sequence: TGTGCCAGCGTGAAGAGGGGGGGCGCGAGGAGCAATCAGCCCCAGCATTTT. Translating it yields CASVKRGGARSNQPQHF.

V is TRBV7-9 and J is TRBJ2-1, with 8 bases lining up with TRBD2. From germline, CDR1 is SEHNR and CDR2 FQNEAQ (reference sequence). The junction had 2 bases not matched to a gene; V was cut back by 3 bases and J by 10 bases. The CDR3 runs 12 residues. The CDR3, as DNA: TGTGCCAGCAGCTTCGGCGGGAGGGAGCAGTTCTTC. This sequence encodes CASSFGGREQFF.

This clone was found once. This chain joins TRBV6-5 and TRBJ2-1; 15 bases line up with TRBD2. The V and J ends lost 4 bases and 2 bases, in that order; junction bases with no gene match: 0. The CDR3 extends over 16 amino acids. CDR1 is MNHEY, CDR2 SVGAGI, per germline. The CDR3 bases are TGTGCCAGCAGTTGGACTAGCGGGAGGGCCTACAATGAGCAGTTCTTC. This translates into CASSWTSGRAYNEQFF.

This chain joins TRBV9 and TRBJ2-5, with D perhaps matching TRBD2 (6 bases). This CDR3 is 16 amino acids long. V was pared by 0 bases and J by 3 bases, with 15 bases between. Germline V lookup: CDR1 SGDLS, CDR2 YYNGEE. The CDR3 DNA reads TGTGCCAGCAGCGTAGACGGGTGGGAGCGGGAAGAGACCCAGTACTTC. This codes for CASSVDGWEREETQYF.

This clone was found once. The rearrangement links TRBV6-1 to TRBJ1-5; D is possibly TRBD1 (6 bases). The germline V and J ends were trimmed by 3 bases and 0 bases, with 12 bases remaining between them. Germline CDR1 MNHNS, CDR2 SASEGT. This CDR3 is built from 16 residues. CDR3: CASSDRDTYSNQPQHF. In nucleotides, the CDR3 is TGTGCCAGCAGTGACCGGGACACTTATAGCAATCAGCCCCAGCATTTT.